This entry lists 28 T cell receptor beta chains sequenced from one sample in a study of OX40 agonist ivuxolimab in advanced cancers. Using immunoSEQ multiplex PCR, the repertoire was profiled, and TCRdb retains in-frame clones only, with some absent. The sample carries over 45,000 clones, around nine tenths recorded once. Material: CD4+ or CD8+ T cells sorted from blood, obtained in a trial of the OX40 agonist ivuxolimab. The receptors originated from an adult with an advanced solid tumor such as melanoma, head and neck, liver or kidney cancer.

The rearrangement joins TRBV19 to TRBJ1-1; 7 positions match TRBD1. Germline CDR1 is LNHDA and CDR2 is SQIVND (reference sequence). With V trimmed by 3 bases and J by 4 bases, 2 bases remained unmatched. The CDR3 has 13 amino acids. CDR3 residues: CASSMGQLTEAFF. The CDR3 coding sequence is TGTGCCAGTAGTATGGGACAGCTCACTGAAGCTTTCTTT. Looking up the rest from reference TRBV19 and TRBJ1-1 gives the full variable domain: DGGITQSPKYLFRKEGQNVTLSCEQNLNHDAMYWYRQDPGQGLRLIYYSQIVNDFQKGDIAEGYSVSREKKESFPLTVTSAQKNPTAFYLCASSMGQLTEAFFGQGTRLTVV.

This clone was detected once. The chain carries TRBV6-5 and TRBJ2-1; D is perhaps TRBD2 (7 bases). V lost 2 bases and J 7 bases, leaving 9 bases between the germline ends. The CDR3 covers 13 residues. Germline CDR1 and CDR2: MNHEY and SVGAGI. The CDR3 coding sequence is TGTGCCAGCAGTTACGGGGGGGCAAATGAGCAGTTCTTC. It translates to CASSYGGANEQFF.

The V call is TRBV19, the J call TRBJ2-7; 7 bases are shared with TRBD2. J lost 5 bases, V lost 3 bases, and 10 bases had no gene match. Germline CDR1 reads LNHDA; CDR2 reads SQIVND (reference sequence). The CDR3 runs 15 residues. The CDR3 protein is CASSIGQGGSHEQYF. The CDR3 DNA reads TGTGCCAGTAGTATTGGTCAGGGAGGGTCCCACGAGCAGTACTTC.

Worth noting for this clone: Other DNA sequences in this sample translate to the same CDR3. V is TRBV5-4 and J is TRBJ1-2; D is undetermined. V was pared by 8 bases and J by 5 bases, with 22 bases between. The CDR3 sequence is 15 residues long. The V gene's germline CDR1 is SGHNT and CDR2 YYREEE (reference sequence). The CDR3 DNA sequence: TGTGCCAGTAGCGAAACCGATATTCACCCTTATGGCTACACCTTC. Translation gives CASSETDIHPYGYTF. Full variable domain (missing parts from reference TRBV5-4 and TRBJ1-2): ETGVTQSPTHLIKTRGQQVTLRCSSQSGHNTVSWYQQALGQGPQFIFQYYREEENGRGNFPPRFSGLQFPNYSSELNVNALELDDSALYLCASSETDIHPYGYTFGSGTRLTVV.

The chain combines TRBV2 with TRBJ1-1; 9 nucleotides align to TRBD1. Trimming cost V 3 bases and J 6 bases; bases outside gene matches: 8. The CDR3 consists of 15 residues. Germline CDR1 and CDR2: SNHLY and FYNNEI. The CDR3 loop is CASSERWTGDPEAFF. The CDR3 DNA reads TGTGCCAGCAGTGAGCGTTGGACAGGGGACCCTGAAGCTTTCTTT. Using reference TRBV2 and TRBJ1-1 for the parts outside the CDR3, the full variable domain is EPEVTQTPSHQVTQMGQEVILRCVPISNHLYFYWYRQILGQKVEFLVSFYNNEISEKSEIFDDQFSVERPDGSNFTLKIRSTKLEDSAMYFCASSERWTGDPEAFFGQGTRLTVV.

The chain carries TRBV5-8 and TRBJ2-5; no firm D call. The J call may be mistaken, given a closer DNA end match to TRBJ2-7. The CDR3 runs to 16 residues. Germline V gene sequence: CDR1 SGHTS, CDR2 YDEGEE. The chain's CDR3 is CASSLGYRGPDYEQYF. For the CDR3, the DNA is TGTGCCAGCAGCTTGGGCTATCGAGGTCCGGACTACGAGCAGTACTTC.

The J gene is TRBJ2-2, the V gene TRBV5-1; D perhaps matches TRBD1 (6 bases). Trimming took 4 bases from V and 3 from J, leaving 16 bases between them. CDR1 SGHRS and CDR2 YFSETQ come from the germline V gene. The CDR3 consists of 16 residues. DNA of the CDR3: TGCGCCAGCAGCCCCGGACTTCGACAGGACACCGGGGAGCTGTTTTTT. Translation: CASSPGLRQDTGELFF.

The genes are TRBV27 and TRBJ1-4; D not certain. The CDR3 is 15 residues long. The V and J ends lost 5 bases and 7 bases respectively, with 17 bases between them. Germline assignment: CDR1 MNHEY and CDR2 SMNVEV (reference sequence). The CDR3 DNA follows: TGTGCCAGCAGTCCGAGCGCGAACATGGGTGAAAAACTGTTTTTT. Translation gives CASSPSANMGEKLFF. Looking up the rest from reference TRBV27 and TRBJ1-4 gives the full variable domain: EAQVTQNPRYLITVTGKKLTVTCSQNMNHEYMSWYRQDPGLGLRQIYYSMNVEVTDKGDVPEGYKVSRKEKRNFPLILESPSPNQTSLYFCASSPSANMGEKLFFGSGTQLSVL.

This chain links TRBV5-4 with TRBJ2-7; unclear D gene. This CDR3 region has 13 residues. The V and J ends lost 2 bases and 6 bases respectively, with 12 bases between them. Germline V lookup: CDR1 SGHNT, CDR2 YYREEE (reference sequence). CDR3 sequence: CASSFMISSEQYF. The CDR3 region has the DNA TGTGCCAGCAGCTTTATGATCTCGAGCGAGCAGTACTTC.

The CDR3 DNA follows: TGCAGCGTTGGGGAGAGCTCCTACGAGCAGTACTTC. Its protein product is CSVGESSYEQYF. The chain uses TRBV29-1 and TRBJ2-7; a weak D match, TRBD2 (5 bases). The V end lost 4 bases, the J end lost 0 bases, and 7 bases lay between the germline ends. Germline CDR1 reads SQVTM; CDR2 reads ANQGSEA. This CDR3 region has 12 residues.

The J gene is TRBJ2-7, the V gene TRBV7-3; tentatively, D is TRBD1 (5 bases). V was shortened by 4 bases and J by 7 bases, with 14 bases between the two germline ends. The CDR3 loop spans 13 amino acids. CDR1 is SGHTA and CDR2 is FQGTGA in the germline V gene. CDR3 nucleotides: TGTGCCAGCAGCTCAGGATCAGGGCGAGAGCAGTACTTC. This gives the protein CASSSGSGREQYF. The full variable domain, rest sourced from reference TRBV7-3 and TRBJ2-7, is GAGVSQTPSNKVTEKGKYVELRCDPISGHTALYWYRQSLGQGPEFLIYFQGTGAADDSGLPNDRFFAVRPEGSVSTLKIQRTERGDSAVYLCASSSGSGREQYFGPGTRLTVT.

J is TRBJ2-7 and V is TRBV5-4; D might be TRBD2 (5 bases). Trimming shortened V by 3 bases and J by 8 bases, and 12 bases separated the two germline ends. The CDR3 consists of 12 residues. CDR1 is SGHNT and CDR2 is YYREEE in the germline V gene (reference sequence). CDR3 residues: CASSWTDSQQYF. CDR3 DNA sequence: TGTGCCAGCAGCTGGACTGACTCTCAGCAGTACTTC.

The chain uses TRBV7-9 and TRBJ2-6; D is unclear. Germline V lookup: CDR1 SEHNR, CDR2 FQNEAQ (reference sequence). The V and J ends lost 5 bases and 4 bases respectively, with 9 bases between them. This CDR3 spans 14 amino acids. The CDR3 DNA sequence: TGTGCCAGCAGCCCAACTTCCGGGGCCAACGTCCTGACTTTC. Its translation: CASSPTSGANVLTF. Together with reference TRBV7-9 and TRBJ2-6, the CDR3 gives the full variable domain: DTGVSQNPRHKITKRGQNVTFRCDPISEHNRLYWYRQTLGQGPEFLTYFQNEAQLEKSRLLSDRFSAERPKGSFSTLEIQRTEQGDSAMYLCASSPTSGANVLTFGAGSRLTVL.

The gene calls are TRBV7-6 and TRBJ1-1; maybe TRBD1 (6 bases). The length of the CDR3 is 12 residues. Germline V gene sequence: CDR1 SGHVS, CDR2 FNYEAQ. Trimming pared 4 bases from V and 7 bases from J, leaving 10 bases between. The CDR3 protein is CASSSGQLEAFF. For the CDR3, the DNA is TGTGCCAGCAGCTCCGGACAGCTTGAAGCTTTCTTT.

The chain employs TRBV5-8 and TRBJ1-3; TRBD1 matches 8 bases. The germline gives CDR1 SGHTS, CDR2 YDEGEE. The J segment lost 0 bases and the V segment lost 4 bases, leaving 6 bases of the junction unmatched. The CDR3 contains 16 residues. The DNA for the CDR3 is TGTGCCAGCAGCCGACAGGGGTCAAGCTCTGGAAACACCATATATTTT. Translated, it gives CASSRQGSSSGNTIYF.

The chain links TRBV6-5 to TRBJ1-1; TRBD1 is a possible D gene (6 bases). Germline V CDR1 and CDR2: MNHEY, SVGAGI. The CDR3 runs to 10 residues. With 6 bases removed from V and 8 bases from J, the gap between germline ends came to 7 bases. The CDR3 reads CASRRGEAFF. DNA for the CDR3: TGTGCCAGCAGGAGGGGGGAAGCTTTCTTT.

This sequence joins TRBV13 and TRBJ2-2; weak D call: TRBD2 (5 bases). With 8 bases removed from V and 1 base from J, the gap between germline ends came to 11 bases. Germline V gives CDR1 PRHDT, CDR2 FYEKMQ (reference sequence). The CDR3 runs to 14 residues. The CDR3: CASPGTVNTGELFF. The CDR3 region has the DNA TGTGCCAGCCCGGGAACGGTGAACACCGGGGAGCTGTTTTTT.

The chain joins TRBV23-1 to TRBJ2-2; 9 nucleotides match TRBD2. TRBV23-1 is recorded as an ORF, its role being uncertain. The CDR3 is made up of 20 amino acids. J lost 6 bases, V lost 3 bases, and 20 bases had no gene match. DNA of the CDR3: TGCGCCAGCAGTCATTCAGAAGAGGGACTAGCTGTAGGCGAGGCCGGGGAGCTGTTTTTT. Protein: CASSHSEEGLAVGEAGELFF.

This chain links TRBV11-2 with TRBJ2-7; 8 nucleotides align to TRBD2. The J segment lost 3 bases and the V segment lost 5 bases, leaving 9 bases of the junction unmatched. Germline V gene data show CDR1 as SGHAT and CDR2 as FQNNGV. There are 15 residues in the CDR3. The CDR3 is CASSHIGTSSYEQYF. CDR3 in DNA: TGTGCCAGCAGCCATATCGGGACTAGTAGCTACGAGCAGTACTTC.

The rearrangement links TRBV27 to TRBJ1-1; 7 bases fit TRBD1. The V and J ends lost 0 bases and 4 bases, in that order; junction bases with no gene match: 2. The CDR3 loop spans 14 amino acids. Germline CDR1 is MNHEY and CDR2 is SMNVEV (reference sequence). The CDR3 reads CASSLSGDSTEAFF. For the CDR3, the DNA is TGTGCCAGCAGTTTATCAGGGGACAGCACTGAAGCTTTCTTT.

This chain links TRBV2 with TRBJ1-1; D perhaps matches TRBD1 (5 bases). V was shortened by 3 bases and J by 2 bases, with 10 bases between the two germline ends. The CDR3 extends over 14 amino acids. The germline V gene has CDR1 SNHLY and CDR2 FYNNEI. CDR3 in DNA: TGTGCCAGCAGTGATTGGGGACCTAACACTGAAGCTTTCTTT. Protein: CASSDWGPNTEAFF.

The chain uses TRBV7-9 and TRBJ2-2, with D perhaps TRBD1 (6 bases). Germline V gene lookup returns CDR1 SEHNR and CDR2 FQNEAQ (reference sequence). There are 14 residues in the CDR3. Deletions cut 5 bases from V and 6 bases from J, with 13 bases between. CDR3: CASSGGLEAGELFF. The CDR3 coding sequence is TGTGCCAGCAGCGGGGGCCTGGAGGCCGGGGAGCTGTTTTTT. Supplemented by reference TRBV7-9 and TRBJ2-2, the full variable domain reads DTGVSQNPRHKITKRGQNVTFRCDPISEHNRLYWYRQTLGQGPEFLTYFQNEAQLEKSRLLSDRFSAERPKGSFSTLEIQRTEQGDSAMYLCASSGGLEAGELFFGEGSRLTVL.

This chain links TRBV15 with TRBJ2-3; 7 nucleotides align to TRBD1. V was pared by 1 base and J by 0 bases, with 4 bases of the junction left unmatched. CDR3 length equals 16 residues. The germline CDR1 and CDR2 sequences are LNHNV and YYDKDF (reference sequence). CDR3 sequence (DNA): TGTGCCACCAGCAGAGGAGGGACAGACAGCACAGATACGCAGTATTTT. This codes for CATSRGGTDSTDTQYF. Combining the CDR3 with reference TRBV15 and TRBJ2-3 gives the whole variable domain DAMVIQNPRYQVTQFGKPVTLSCSQTLNHNVMYWYQQKSSQAPKLLFHYYDKDFNNEADTPDNFQSRRPNTSFCFLDIRSPGLGDTAMYLCATSRGGTDSTDTQYFGPGTRLTVL.

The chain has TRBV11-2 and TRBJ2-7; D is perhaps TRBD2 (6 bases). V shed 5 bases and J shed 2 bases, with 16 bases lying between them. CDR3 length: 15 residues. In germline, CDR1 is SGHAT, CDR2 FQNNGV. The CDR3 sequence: CASSPEGGRTYEQYF. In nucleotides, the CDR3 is TGTGCCAGCAGCCCGGAGGGAGGCAGAACCTACGAGCAGTACTTC. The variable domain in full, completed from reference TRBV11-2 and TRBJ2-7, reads EAGVAQSPRYKIIEKRQSVAFWCNPISGHATLYWYQQILGQGPKLLIQFQNNGVVDDSQLPKDRFSAERLKGVDSTLKIQPAKLEDSAVYLCASSPEGGRTYEQYFGPGTRLTVT.

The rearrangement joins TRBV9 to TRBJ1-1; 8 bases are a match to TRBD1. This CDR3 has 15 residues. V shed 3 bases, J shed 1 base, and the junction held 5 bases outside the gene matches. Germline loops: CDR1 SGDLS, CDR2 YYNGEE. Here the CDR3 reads CASSAPGTGNTEAFF. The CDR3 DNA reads TGTGCCAGCAGCGCCCCCGGGACAGGGAACACTGAAGCTTTCTTT.

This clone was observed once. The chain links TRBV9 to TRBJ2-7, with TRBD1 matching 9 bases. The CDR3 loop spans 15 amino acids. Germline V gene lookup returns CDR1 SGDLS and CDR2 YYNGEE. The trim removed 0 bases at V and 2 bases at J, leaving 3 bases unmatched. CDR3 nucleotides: TGTGCCAGCAGCGTAGGGGGACAGGGCGCCTACGAGCAGTACTTC. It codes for CASSVGGQGAYEQYF.

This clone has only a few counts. CDR3 sequence reads: CASRIQVNTEAFF. DNA of the CDR3: TGTGCCAGCAGGATTCAGGTGAACACTGAAGCTTTCTTT. The chain employs TRBV6-5 and TRBJ1-1, with D unclear. Trimming stripped 6 bases from V and 0 bases from J, with 8 bases between. CDR1 is MNHEY and CDR2 is SVGAGI in the germline V gene. The CDR3 has 13 residues.

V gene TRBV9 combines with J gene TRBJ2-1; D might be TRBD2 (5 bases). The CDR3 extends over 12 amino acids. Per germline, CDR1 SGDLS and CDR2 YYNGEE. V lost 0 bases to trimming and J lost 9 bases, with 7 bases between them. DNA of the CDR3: TGTGCCAGCAGCGTAGGACGGGGTGAGCAGTTCTTC. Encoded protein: CASSVGRGEQFF.